The rows below give T cell receptor beta chains drawn from one sample of a study of shared clonotypes between healthy human individuals. Method: immunoSEQ multiplex PCR; TCRdb's copy keeps in-frame clones and lacks some. The data hold around 2.1 million clones, with 95% observed a single time. Sample: naive CD4+ T cells sorted from blood. The receptors were gathered from a young man in good health. Both conserved end residues are part of each CDR3. A D gene is named only where the DNA matches it firmly. Size is omitted from some rows. Given values are once, few, many or a class for expanded clones.

>once|TRBV6-1|TRBD1|TRBJ1-6
CASSNRDSYNSPLHF
TGTGCCAGCAGTAACCGGGACAGCTATAATTCACCCCTCCACTTT
>.|TRBV30|.|TRBJ1-1
CAVVGLRNTEAFF
TGTGCCGTGGTTGGGCTTCGGAACACTGAAGCTTTCTTT
>once|TRBV5-1|TRBD1|TRBJ1-1
CASSLVGQGANTEAFF
TGCGCCAGCAGCTTGGTGGGACAGGGGGCGAACACTGAAGCTTTCTTT
>once|TRBV28|TRBD1|TRBJ1-2
CASTLSGGDYGYTF
TGTGCCAGCACCCTTTCAGGGGGAGACTATGGCTACACCTTC
>once|TRBV4-3|TRBD1|TRBJ2-3
CASSKQQGAGTDTQYF
TGCGCCAGCAGCAAACAGCAGGGGGCCGGCACAGATACGCAGTATTTT
>.|TRBV6-1|.|TRBJ1-2
CASSETGLGDGYTF
TGTGCCAGCAGTGAAACAGGACTTGGGGATGGCTACACCTTC
>.|TRBV7-8|.|TRBJ2-1
CASSFSRNEQFF
TGTGCCAGCAGCTTCTCTCGTAATGAGCAGTTCTTC
>.|TRBV18|.|TRBJ1-2
CASSPPTQNYGYTF
TGTGCCAGCTCACCACCTACCCAGAACTATGGCTACACCTTC
>.|TRBV5-4|TRBD2|TRBJ2-2
CASRTSGNTGELFF
TGTGCCAGCCGAACTAGCGGCAACACCGGGGAGCTGTTTTTT
>.|TRBV7-3|.|TRBJ1-2
CASSPDRNYGYTF
TGTGCCAGCAGCCCGGACAGAAACTATGGCTACACCTTC
>.|TRBV5-1|.|TRBJ1-6
CASSLEPGVGNSPLHF
TGCGCCAGCAGCTTGGAACCCGGGGTTGGCAATTCACCCCTCCACTTT
>few|TRBV7-8|.|TRBJ1-5
CASSLELRGQPQHF
TGTGCCAGCAGCCTAGAGCTAAGGGGCCAGCCCCAGCATTTT
>once|TRBV6-1|.|TRBJ2-3
CASSGRGRPSTDTQYF
TGTGCCAGCAGTGGGCGGGGACGGCCGAGCACAGATACGCAGTATTTT
>.|TRBV7-9|.|TRBJ1-1
CASSRRTDTEAFF
TGTGCCAGCAGCCGCCGGACGGACACTGAAGCTTTCTTT
>once|TRBV5-4|TRBD2|TRBJ2-2
CASRGGTSGPNTGELFF
TGTGCCAGCAGGGGAGGGACTAGCGGGCCTAACACCGGGGAGCTGTTTTTT
>.|TRBV28|.|TRBJ1-5
CASRGALGQPQHF
TGTGCCAGCAGGGGGGCCCTGGGACAGCCCCAGCATTTT
>.|TRBV6-5|.|TRBJ1-4
CASSRGRNSNEKLFF
TGTGCCAGCAGTCGCGGGCGGAATTCTAATGAAAAACTGTTTTTT
>.|TRBV28|TRBD1|TRBJ1-2
CASRSPGQGTLHTF
TGTGCCAGCAGGTCACCGGGACAGGGAACCCTCCACACCTTC
>.|TRBV6-5|.|TRBJ2-7
CASSAEIGAYEQYF
TGTGCCAGCAGTGCTGAGATTGGAGCCTACGAGCAGTACTTC
>.|TRBV6-1|.|TRBJ2-2
CASSVTSANTGELFF
TGTGCCAGCAGCGTAACAAGCGCGAACACCGGGGAGCTGTTTTTT
>.|TRBV29-1|.|TRBJ2-5
CSVIGQTQETQYF
TGCAGCGTGATTGGACAGACCCAAGAGACCCAGTACTTC
>once|TRBV5-1|.|TRBJ2-2
CASSLGDGDTGELFF
TGCGCCAGCAGCTTGGGAGACGGGGACACCGGGGAGCTGTTTTTT
>.|TRBV2|TRBD2|TRBJ2-7
CASSEGTSPNEQYF
TGTGCCAGCAGCGAAGGGACTAGCCCCAACGAGCAGTACTTC